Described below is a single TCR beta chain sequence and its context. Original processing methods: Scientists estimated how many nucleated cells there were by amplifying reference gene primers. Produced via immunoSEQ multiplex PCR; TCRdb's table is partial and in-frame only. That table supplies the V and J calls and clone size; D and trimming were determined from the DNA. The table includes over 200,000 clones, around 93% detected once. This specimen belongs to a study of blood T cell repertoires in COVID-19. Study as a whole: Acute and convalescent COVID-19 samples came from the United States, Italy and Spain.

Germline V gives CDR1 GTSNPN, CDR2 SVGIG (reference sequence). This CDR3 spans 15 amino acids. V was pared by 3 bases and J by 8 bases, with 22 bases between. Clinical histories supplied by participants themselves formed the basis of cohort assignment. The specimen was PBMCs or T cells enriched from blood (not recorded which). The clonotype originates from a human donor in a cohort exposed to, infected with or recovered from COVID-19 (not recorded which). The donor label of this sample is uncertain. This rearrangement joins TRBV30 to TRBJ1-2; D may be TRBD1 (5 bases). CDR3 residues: CAWRPGTVSSRGYTF. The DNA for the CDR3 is TGTGCCTGGAGGCCCGGGACTGTTTCGTCGAGGGGCTACACCTTC.